The rows below give T cell receptor beta chains drawn from one sample of a study of graft-versus-host responses after intestinal transplantation. TCRdb keeps only in-frame clones here, not all; method: immunoSEQ multiplex PCR. The data contain 10,000 or so clones, about 95% of them singletons. Material: bone marrow, obtained about 500 days after intestinal transplantation. Source of these receptors: a human patient who received an intestinal transplant, so some T cells may come from the graft donor. Each CDR3 is given with its conserved first and last residue. A D gene is named only where the DNA matches it firmly. Where a row states a size, it is once, few, many or the class of an expanded clone; other rows omit it.

size	D	V	J	DNA	CDR3
few	TRBD2	TRBV27	TRBJ2-7	TGTGCCAGCAGTCTGACGACTAGCGCCTACGAGCAGTACTTC	CASSLTTSAYEQYF
once	TRBD1	TRBV15	TRBJ2-3	TGTGCCACCAGCAGTGCGACAGGGGGACCAGATACGCAGTATTTT	CATSSATGGPDTQYF
.	TRBD2	TRBV27	TRBJ2-5	TGTGCCAGCAGTTTGACCCTTGGCGGGAGTGGGGAGACCCAGTACTTC	CASSLTLGGSGETQYF
.	TRBD1	TRBV5-1	TRBJ2-2	TGCGCCAGCAGCTTTACAGGGGCCGGCACCGGGGAGCTGTTTTTT	CASSFTGAGTGELFF
.	TRBD1	TRBV4-2	TRBJ1-5	TGTGCCAGCAGCCAAGGACAGGGTCTGGGCAATCAGCCCCAGCATTTT	CASSQGQGLGNQPQHF
.	.	TRBV7-2	TRBJ1-1	TGTGCCAGCAGCTACCGGGGGGCCACTGAAGCTTTCTTT	CASSYRGATEAFF
.	.	TRBV6-5	TRBJ2-7	TGTGCCAGCAGTTACTCCAGGGCTAGTATAGCCTACGAGCAGTACTTC	CASSYSRASIAYEQYF
.	.	TRBV19	TRBJ2-7	TGTGCCAGTAGTAGGACTAACTACGAGCAGTACTTC	CASSRTNYEQYF
.	TRBD2	TRBV5-1	TRBJ2-3	TGCGCCAGCAGCTTGGAGGCTAGCGGGAGGGTCGGAATCACAGATACGCAGTATTTT	CASSLEASGRVGITDTQYF
.	TRBD2	TRBV9	TRBJ2-1	TGTGCCAGCAGCGTAGCCCAGCGGGAGGCGGGCGACAATGAGCAGTTCTTC	CASSVAQREAGDNEQFF
.	.	TRBV4-1	TRBJ2-1	TGCGCCAGCAGCCAAGAGATCAGAAGCTACAATGAGCAGTTCTTC	CASSQEIRSYNEQFF
.	.	TRBV5-1	TRBJ2-1	TGCGCCAGCAGCCTGGGGCTGGGCAATGAGCAGTTCTTC	CASSLGLGNEQFF
.	.	TRBV30	TRBJ1-1	TGTGCCTCAACCCCTGGGACTGAAGCTTTCTTT	CASTPGTEAFF
.	.	TRBV11-2	TRBJ1-1	TGTGCCAGCAGCGCCGTAACGGTGAACACTGAAGCTTTCTTT	CASSAVTVNTEAFF
.	.	TRBV19	TRBJ2-1	TGTGCCAGTAGTGGCGACGGCAGCTCCTACAATGAGCAGTTCTTC	CASSGDGSSYNEQFF
once	TRBD2	TRBV30	TRBJ2-1	TGTGCCTGGAGTGTCGTCAGCGGGAACCCGTTCTTC	CAWSVVSGNPFF
once	TRBD2	TRBV14	TRBJ2-3	TGTGCCAGCACCGGCGGGAGCTCCCCTAGCACAGATACGCAGTATTTT	CASTGGSSPSTDTQYF
once	.	TRBV20-1	TRBJ2-7	TGCAGTGCTCTCCTGTCCTACGAGCAGTACTTC	CSALLSYEQYF
.	TRBD2	TRBV4-1	TRBJ2-1	TGCGCCAGCAGCCGACCAAGGACTAGCGGGAGTAATGAGCAGTTCTTC	CASSRPRTSGSNEQFF
.	.	TRBV5-5	TRBJ2-3	TGTGCCAGCAGCTTGGTGGTCAGCACAGATACGCAGTATTTT	CASSLVVSTDTQYF
.	.	TRBV6-6	TRBJ2-1	TGTGCCAGCAGCCTCTACAATGAGCAGTTCTTC	CASSLYNEQFF
.	.	TRBV10-3	TRBJ2-3	TGTGCCATCAGTGAGCGGAAAGGGGGGGGAGATACGCAGTATTTT	CAISERKGGGDTQYF
once	.	TRBV28	TRBJ2-7	TGTGCCTCTAAGACGGGATTCAACGAGCAGTACTTC	CASKTGFNEQYF
.	.	TRBV21-1	TRBJ2-1	TGTGCCAGCAGCCCCCAGGCGGGGACTAGCGGGAGGAATGAGCAGTTCTTC	CASSPQAGTSGRNEQFF
.	TRBD1	TRBV28	TRBJ2-7	TGTGCCAGCACGACGGGACAGGGGGCCTACGAGCAGTACTTC	CASTTGQGAYEQYF
.	.	TRBV6-6	TRBJ2-2	TGTGCCAGCAGTCCAAATCCCCTGGACGCCCGGGGGGAGCTGTTTTTT	CASSPNPLDARGELFF
.	.	TRBV6-1	TRBJ2-5	TGTGCCAGCAAGGGGGTACAAGAGACCCAGTACTTC	CASKGVQETQYF
.	.	TRBV30	TRBJ1-5	TGTGCCTGCGGGACGGAGAATCAGCCCCAGCATTTT	CACGTENQPQHF
.	TRBD2	TRBV13	TRBJ2-7	TGTGCCAGCAGCGTCTGGACTAGCGGGACATCCTACGAGCAGTACTTC	CASSVWTSGTSYEQYF
.	TRBD1	TRBV6-5	TRBJ1-1	TGTGCCAGCAGTTACTCGAGTAGGGGGCGGAACACTGAAGCTTTCTTT	CASSYSSRGRNTEAFF
.	.	TRBV7-2	TRBJ2-7	TGTGCCAGCAGCTTAACAGCCTACGAGCAGTACTTC	CASSLTAYEQYF
.	.	TRBV5-1	TRBJ1-1	TGCGCCAGCAGCTTGGTGGGGGGGAAGAACACTGAAGCTTTCTTT	CASSLVGGKNTEAFF
.	TRBD2	TRBV19	TRBJ2-1	TGTGCCAGTAGTAAGACTAGCGGGAGGGTCGTCGAGGCCGGGCAGTTCTTC	CASSKTSGRVVEAGQFF
.	.	TRBV2	TRBJ2-7	TGTGCCAGCAGTCGGGACTTTTCCTACGAGCAGTACTTC	CASSRDFSYEQYF
.	TRBD1	TRBV7-9	TRBJ2-7	TGTGCCAGCAGCCCGGACAGGGAACCCCTAGAGCAGTACTTC	CASSPDREPLEQYF
.	.	TRBV27	TRBJ2-3	TGTGCCAGCAGTGCAAGGGGACTGGTTAGCACAGATACGCAGTATTTT	CASSARGLVSTDTQYF
.	TRBD2	TRBV11-2	TRBJ2-7	TGTGCCAGCACACGCTTCCAACTAGCGGGAGTCTCCGAGCAGTACTTC	CASTRFQLAGVSEQYF
.	.	TRBV15	TRBJ1-1	TGTGCCACCACCACGAGCGGGCAGCTGAACACTGAAGCTTTCTTT	CATTTSGQLNTEAFF
.	.	TRBV5-1	TRBJ1-2	TGCGCCAGCAGCTTCAGACAGGATTATGGCTACACCTTC	CASSFRQDYGYTF
.	.	TRBV18	TRBJ2-7	TGTGCCAGCTCACCACCGAACGGCTACGAGCAGTACTTC	CASSPPNGYEQYF
.	.	TRBV5-4	TRBJ1-2	TGTGCCAGCAGCCAAGGGGGATCAGGGGACGGCTATGGCTACACCTTC	CASSQGGSGDGYGYTF
.	TRBD2	TRBV6-6	TRBJ2-1	TGTGCCACCAGAGCGGGAGATTTAGACAATGAGCAGTTCTTC	CATRAGDLDNEQFF
.	.	TRBV6-5	TRBJ1-6	TGTGCCAGCAGTTACTTTGCTGGCTCACCCCTCCACTTT	CASSYFAGSPLHF
once	TRBD1	TRBV7-1	TRBJ1-2	TGTGCCAGCAGCTTAGCCGGGACAGGGGTCTATGGCTACACCTTC	CASSLAGTGVYGYTF
.	.	TRBV7-8	TRBJ2-1	TGTGCCAGCAGCCCATGGGCTGCCGGTACCTACAATGAGCAGTTCTTC	CASSPWAAGTYNEQFF
.	TRBD2	TRBV28	TRBJ2-7	TGTGCCAGCAGTTTCCTAGCGGGAGGGATCTACGAGCAGTACTTC	CASSFLAGGIYEQYF
.	.	TRBV4-3	TRBJ1-1	TGCGCCAGCAGCCAAGAGGTAGTGCCCCCGGGGGACACTGAAGCTTTCTTT	CASSQEVVPPGDTEAFF
.	TRBD1	TRBV28	TRBJ1-5	TGTGCCAGCAGTATATGGACAGGGGAACTAAGCAATCAGCCCCAGCATTTT	CASSIWTGELSNQPQHF
.	TRBD2	TRBV6-1	TRBJ2-1	TGTGCCAGCAGTGAACTAGCGGGCTCCTACAATGAGCAGTTCTTC	CASSELAGSYNEQFF
.	TRBD1	TRBV18	TRBJ2-7	TGTGCCAGCTCACCGGGACAGTACGAGCAGTACTTC	CASSPGQYEQYF
.	TRBD1	TRBV7-2	TRBJ1-2	TGTGCCAGCAGCCTACCACGGACAGGAGCAGGCTATGGCTACACCTTC	CASSLPRTGAGYGYTF
.	.	TRBV2	TRBJ2-3	TGTGCCAGCAGCACAGATACGCAGTATTTT	CASSTDTQYF